These 18 T cell receptor beta chains originate from one sample sequenced in a study of blood T cell repertoires in COVID-19. Method: immunoSEQ multiplex PCR; TCRdb's copy keeps in-frame clones and lacks some. The sample lists 200,000 to 250,000 clones, around 80% occurring once. Sequenced: peripheral blood. The receptors were sampled from a woman younger than 45 with COVID-19, enrolled during active disease.

This rearrangement joins TRBV5-1 to TRBJ2-5; unclear D gene. CDR3 size: 13 residues. CDR1 is SGHRS and CDR2 is YFSETQ in the germline V gene. V dropped 2 bases and J dropped 0 bases, with 5 bases sitting between them. CDR3 bases: TGCGCCAGCAGCTTCGAGTACCAAGAGACCCAGTACTTC. It is translated as CASSFEYQETQYF. The variable domain in full, completed from reference TRBV5-1 and TRBJ2-5, reads KAGVTQTPRYLIKTRGQQVTLSCSPISGHRSVSWYQQTPGQGLQFLFEYFSETQRNKGNFPGRFSGRQFSNSRSEMNVSTLELGDSALYLCASSFEYQETQYFGPGTRLLVL.

This clone was seen a single time. This sequence joins TRBV5-1 and TRBJ2-7; 12 bases are shared with TRBD2. V lost 4 bases and J lost 5; bases outside the gene matches: 10. CDR1 and CDR2 from the germline V gene are SGHRS and YFSETQ. The CDR3 contains 16 residues. CDR3 sequence (DNA): TGCGCCAGCAGCCTCCCCCTTAGGACTAGCGGGGACGAGCAGTACTTC. Its protein is CASSLPLRTSGDEQYF.

The chain combines TRBV6-5 with TRBJ2-4, with TRBD2 identical over 7 bases. V dropped 2 bases and J dropped 0; count of bases not matched to a gene: 4. The germline V gene encodes CDR1 MNHEY and CDR2 SVGAGI. This CDR3 spans 16 amino acids. CDR3 sequence: CASSYQAGLAKNIQYF. The CDR3 nucleotides read TGTGCCAGCAGTTACCAAGCGGGGCTAGCCAAAAACATTCAGTACTTC.

The rearrangement uses TRBV19 and TRBJ2-7; D uncertain. The V gene lost 6 bases and the J gene lost 6 bases, with 12 bases spanning the gap. Germline CDR1 reads LNHDA; CDR2 reads SQIVND (reference sequence). This CDR3 spans 12 amino acids. The CDR3: CASSKQIGEQYF. The CDR3 DNA follows: TGTGCCAGTAGCAAACAGATCGGCGAGCAGTACTTC.

This clone was seen many times. The chain combines TRBV24-1 with TRBJ2-5, with 7 nucleotides matching TRBD1. Trimming at V came to 3 bases and at J to 6 bases, leaving 15 bases not matched to a gene. The germline CDR1 and CDR2 sequences are KGHDR and SFDVKD. This CDR3 contains 17 residues. In DNA, the CDR3 is TGTGCCACCAGTGATCCTGCTCCGGGACAGAAGCAGCAGACCCAGTACTTC. Its translation: CATSDPAPGQKQQTQYF.

The J gene is TRBJ2-3, the V gene TRBV15, with D tentatively TRBD2 (7 bases). Per germline, CDR1 LNHNV and CDR2 YYDKDF (reference sequence). The CDR3 length is 16 residues. V lost 4 bases, J lost 2 bases, and 16 bases lay in between. CDR3 amino acids: CATSIGGLLNTDTQYF. The CDR3 nucleotides are TGTGCCACCAGCATCGGGGGGCTTTTGAACACAGATACGCAGTATTTT.

Concerning this clone: The sample contains more than one DNA sequence encoding this CDR3. The chain employs TRBV18 and TRBJ1-1; D not resolved. CDR3 length: 14 residues. Germline lookup yields CDR1 KGHSH and CDR2 LQKENI. Trimming pared 0 bases from V and 0 bases from J, leaving 5 bases between. The chain's CDR3 is CASSPPLMNTEAFF. CDR3 nucleotide sequence: TGTGCCAGCTCACCACCTCTTATGAACACTGAAGCTTTCTTT.

CDR3 bases: TGTGCCAGCAGCGACAGGGTTGCCTACGAGCAGTACTTC. It encodes CASSDRVAYEQYF. The genes are TRBV7-2 and TRBJ2-7; 7 bases map to TRBD1. Germline loops: CDR1 SGHTA, CDR2 FQGNSA. CDR3 length: 13 amino acids. V was pared by 5 bases and J by 2 bases, with 3 bases of the junction left unmatched. The full variable domain, completed using reference TRBV7-2 and TRBJ2-7, is GAGVSQSPSNKVTEKGKDVELRCDPISGHTALYWYRQSLGQGLEFLIYFQGNSAPDKSGLPSDRFSAERTGGSVSTLTIQRTQQEDSAVYLCASSDRVAYEQYFGPGTRLTVT.

J is TRBJ2-2 and V is TRBV4-3; 8 nucleotides agree with TRBD2. CDR3 size: 18 residues. The V and J ends lost 1 base and 5 bases, in that order; junction bases with no gene match: 12. The germline V gene has CDR1 LGHNA and CDR2 YSLEER. CDR3 residues: CASSQVTGGAPNTGELFF. In DNA, the CDR3 is TGCGCCAGCAGCCAAGTAACCGGGGGGGCCCCTAATACCGGGGAGCTGTTTTTT.

This clone has a single count. V and J are TRBV7-3 and TRBJ2-1; 9 bases line up with TRBD2. V dropped 5 bases and J dropped 8; count of bases not matched to a gene: 10. Germline V gene sequence: CDR1 SGHTA, CDR2 FQGTGA. The CDR3 length is 15 residues. CDR3 sequence reads: CASSPIGGGRDEQFF. DNA of the CDR3: TGTGCCAGCAGCCCAATAGGAGGCGGGAGGGATGAGCAGTTCTTC.

The V call is TRBV5-1, the J call TRBJ2-2; D is possibly TRBD1 (6 bases). The CDR3 has 16 residues. The germline V gene has CDR1 SGHRS and CDR2 YFSETQ. V was clipped by 0 bases and J by 4 bases, with 13 bases between them. CDR3 sequence: CASSLEQGRITGELFF. Written as DNA, the CDR3 is TGCGCCAGCAGCTTGGAACAGGGTAGGATCACCGGGGAGCTGTTTTTT.

The chain joins TRBV6-5 to TRBJ2-5, with 7 nucleotides matching TRBD1. CDR1 MNHEY and CDR2 SVGAGI come from the germline V gene. V lost 6 bases, J lost 2 bases, and 9 bases stayed unmatched. CDR3 length: 15 amino acids. Here the CDR3 reads CASSLFQGDQETQYF. The CDR3 DNA reads as TGTGCCAGCAGCCTATTTCAGGGGGATCAAGAGACCCAGTACTTC.

The V call is TRBV19, the J call TRBJ1-5; D ambiguous. Between the trimmed V and J ends, which lost 3 bases and 1 base, there was a span of 7 bases. CDR3 length: 14 amino acids. Germline V lookup: CDR1 LNHDA, CDR2 SQIVND (reference sequence). For the CDR3, the DNA is TGTGCCAGTAGTATTATCTACAGCAATCAGCCCCAGCATTTT. Protein: CASSIIYSNQPQHF.

Of note for this clone: Germline and junction disagree at one end, which may indicate a read error. This chain joins TRBV4-3 and TRBJ1-2; D possibly corresponds to TRBD1 (5 bases). The CDR3 length is 17 residues. Germline V gene sequence: CDR1 LGHNA, CDR2 YSLEER. CDR3 sequence (DNA): TGCGCCAGCAGCCAAGATTATAGACAGTCAGCTAACTATGGCTACATCTTC. It encodes CASSQDYRQSANYGYIF.

This clone was seen more than once but under ten times. The CDR3 sequence: CASSKSGGLSYEQYF. The CDR3 nucleotides read TGTGCCAGCAGCAAAAGCGGGGGACTCTCCTACGAGCAGTACTTC. This chain links TRBV7-3 with TRBJ2-7, with 8 bases aligning to TRBD2. J lost 0 bases, V lost 5 bases, and 6 bases had no gene match. Per the germline V gene, CDR1 is SGHTA and CDR2 is FQGTGA. CDR3 length: 15 amino acids.

This chain joins TRBV30 and TRBJ1-1; D remains ambiguous. Germline values: CDR1 GTSNPN, CDR2 SVGIG (reference sequence). The CDR3 contains 13 residues. The germline V and J ends were trimmed by 0 bases and 3 bases, with 8 bases remaining between them. The CDR3 sequence: CAWSVSGDTEAFF. The CDR3 nucleotides read TGTGCCTGGAGTGTGTCAGGCGACACTGAAGCTTTCTTT.

The sample holds a few counts of this clone. The CDR3 bases are TGTGCCAGCAGCCCAGACGGGAATCAGCCCCAGCATTTT. Its translation: CASSPDGNQPQHF. The chain joins TRBV6-2 or TRBV6-3 to TRBJ1-5; unclear D gene. CDR3 size: 13 residues. Germline V gene lookup returns CDR1 MNHEY and CDR2 SVGEGT. Trimming pared 6 bases from V and 4 bases from J, leaving 10 bases between.

The rearrangement uses TRBV9 and TRBJ2-3; no clear D gene. The V gene lost 0 bases and the J gene lost 2 bases, with 4 bases spanning the gap. The CDR3 loop spans 13 amino acids. CDR1 and CDR2 from the germline V gene are SGDLS and YYNGEE. The CDR3: CASSVAPTDTQYF. CDR3 nucleotide sequence: TGTGCCAGCAGCGTAGCTCCCACAGATACGCAGTATTTT.